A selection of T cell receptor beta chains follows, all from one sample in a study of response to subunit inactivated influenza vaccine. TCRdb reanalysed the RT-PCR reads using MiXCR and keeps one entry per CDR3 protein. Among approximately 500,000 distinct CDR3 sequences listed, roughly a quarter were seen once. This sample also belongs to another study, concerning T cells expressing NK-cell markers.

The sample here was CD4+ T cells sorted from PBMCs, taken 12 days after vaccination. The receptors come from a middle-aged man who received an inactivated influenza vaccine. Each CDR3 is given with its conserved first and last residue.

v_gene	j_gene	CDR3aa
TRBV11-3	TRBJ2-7	CASSLGSGSLYEQYF
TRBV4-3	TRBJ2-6	CASSQASGTGGGGANVLTF
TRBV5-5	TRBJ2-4	CASSSGTAKNIQYF
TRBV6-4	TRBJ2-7	CARSDFGYF
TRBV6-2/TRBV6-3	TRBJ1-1	CASRTTGGNTEAFF
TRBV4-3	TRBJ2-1	CASSQEPGPKVDEQFF
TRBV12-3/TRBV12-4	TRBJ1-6	CASTLTGNNSPLHF
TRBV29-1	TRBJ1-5	CSVGAGDQPQHF
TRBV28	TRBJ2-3	CAGSPPKGRVTDTQYF
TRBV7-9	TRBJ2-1	CASSPRAAVYNEQFF
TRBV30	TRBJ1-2	CAWSVQLGYGYTF
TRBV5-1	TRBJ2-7	CASRDSGVSSYEQYF
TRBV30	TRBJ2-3	CAWSVRRSGRADTQYF
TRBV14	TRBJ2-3	CASSRGLAGGTTDTQYF
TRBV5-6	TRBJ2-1	CASSEQGTSYNEQFF
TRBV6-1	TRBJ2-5	CATKLAGDPKTQYF
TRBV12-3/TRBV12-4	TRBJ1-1	CASSRNSNLNTEAFF
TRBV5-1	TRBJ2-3	CASSLEPGQGTDTQYF
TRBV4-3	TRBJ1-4	CASSHWTGLNEKLFF
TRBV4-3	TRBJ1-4	CASSQEKGHNEKLFF
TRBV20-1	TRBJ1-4	CSVKGQSNEKLFF
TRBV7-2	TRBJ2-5	CASSSKRVGNQETQYF
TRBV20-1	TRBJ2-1	CSARDGLAGDNEQFF
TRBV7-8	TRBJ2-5	CASSAYYRGLKTQYF
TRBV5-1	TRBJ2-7	CASSLEVGMADEQYF
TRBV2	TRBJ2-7	CASRETGVLSYEQYF
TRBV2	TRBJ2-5	CASTSGTPGGETQYF
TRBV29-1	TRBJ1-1	CSVKQGNTEAFF
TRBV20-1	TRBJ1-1	CSATFGGANTEAFF
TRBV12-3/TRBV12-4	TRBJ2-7	CASSSDSRDYEQYF
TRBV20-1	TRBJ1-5	CSAGGTYSNQPQHF
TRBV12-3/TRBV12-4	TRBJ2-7	CASSRGPAGEQYF
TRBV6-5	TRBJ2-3	CASSYRGQGDTQYF
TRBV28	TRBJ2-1	CASSLFPSSFNEQFF
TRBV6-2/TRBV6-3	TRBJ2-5	CASSRLAESWNQETQYF
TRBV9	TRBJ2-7	CASSVGGSSEQYF
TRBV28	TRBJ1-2	CASSLRGSGNYGYTF
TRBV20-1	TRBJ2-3	CSARDPWDTQYF
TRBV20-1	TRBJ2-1	CSEAKASGGYNEQFF
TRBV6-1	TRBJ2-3	CASGRQGIPPDTQYF
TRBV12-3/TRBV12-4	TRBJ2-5	CASSLGGSLSGAQYF
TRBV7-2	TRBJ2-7	CASSLAARTSGPYEQYF
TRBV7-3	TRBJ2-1	CASSLNGGFYEQFF
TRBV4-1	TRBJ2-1	CASSATSTPSGTYNEQFF
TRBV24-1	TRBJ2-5	CATSPGGTETQYF
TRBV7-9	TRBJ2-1	CASSLEGTSYNEQFF
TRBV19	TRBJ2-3	CASSRYSEDTQYF
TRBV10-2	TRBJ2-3	CASRFGGTDTQYF
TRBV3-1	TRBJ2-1	CASSLAVLASGPNEQFF
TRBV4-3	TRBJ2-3	CASSPRITDTQYF
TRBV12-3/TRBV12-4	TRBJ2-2	CASSLREAITGELFF
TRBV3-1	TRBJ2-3	CASSFGLAGVSTDTQYF
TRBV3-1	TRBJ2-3	CASSQVGGRADTQYF
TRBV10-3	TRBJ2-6	CAISAGQGANGANVLTF